This entry describes one T cell receptor beta chain. Its specificity is unknown. This record belongs to a study of beta chain features in type 1 diabetes. About the research overall: Cell yields, gender and age were comparable in patients and healthy donors.

Investigators reverse transcribed all isolated RNA, so they sequenced expressed TCRB transcripts. Produced via immunoSEQ multiplex PCR; TCRdb's table is partial and in-frame only. The data contain 90,000 to 110,000 clones, 40% of them seen just once; the ten biggest clones take up approximately 0.065%. General study findings and limits: People with Type 1 diabetes carried modestly yet significantly shorter TCRB CDR3s in all four CD4+ subsets. When VDJ junctions were examined, type 1 diabetes patients showed fewer insertions and more deletions.

Sequences were obtained from stem cell memory CD4+ T cells from blood. The receptor's source is a woman aged 18-30 years in good health.

The DNA of the CDR3 is TGCGCCAGCAGCTTCTCGGGACTAGGCCTCACAGATACGCAGTATTTT. Translation gives CASSFSGLGLTDTQYF. This chain connects TRBV5-1 to TRBJ2-3; 8 bases align to TRBD2. CDR3 length equals 16 residues. V lost 2 bases, J lost 2 bases, and 7 bases stayed unmatched. The germline gives CDR1 SGHRS, CDR2 YFSETQ.